This T cell receptor beta chain appears in the sequencing data of a study of blood T cell repertoires in COVID-19. The germline gives CDR1 SGHDT, CDR2 YYEEEE. The CDR3 length is 16 residues. Between the trimmed V and J ends, which lost 0 bases and 7 bases, there was a span of 16 bases. In the study's own analysis: Nucleated cell number was recorded as an estimate derived from reference gene primer amplification. Produced via immunoSEQ multiplex PCR; TCRdb's table is partial and in-frame only. V and J calls and clone size are given by that table; D and trimming were obtained from the DNA. Among a few hundred thousand clones listed, approximately 81% were seen once.

The chain couples TRBV5-6 to TRBJ1-4, with D tentatively TRBD1 (5 bases). Input material: peripheral blood. The receptor's source is a man between 25 and 39 years old with active or convalescent COVID-19. As DNA, the CDR3 is TGTGCCAGCAGCTTGGCTCCGGGGGGAGGAGGTGAAAAACTGTTTTTT. Amino acids: CASSLAPGGGGEKLFF.